This is a list of T cell receptor beta chains from one sample in a study of cytomegalovirus exposure and HLA in healthy donors. Repertoires were generated with immunoSEQ multiplex PCR, while TCRdb's copy carries only in-frame clones and drops some. The data show 80,000 or so clones, 10% seen once. Material: PBMCs. All receptors come from a man in his 60s in good health and CMV-seropositive. CDR3s include the opening cysteine and the closing phenylalanine or tryptophan. The D gene is left open where the match is weak. Rows may omit the clone size; those that give it use once, few, many or a size class.

j_call: TRBJ2-5
v_call: TRBV9
cdr3_length: 15
clone_size: -
d_call: TRBD2
cdr3_aa: CASSGTSGPGETQYF
cdr3_nt: TGTGCCAGCAGCGGGACTAGCGGGCCTGGGGAGACCCAGTACTTC

j_call: TRBJ2-7
v_call: TRBV7-9
cdr3_length: 12
clone_size: few
d_call: -
cdr3_aa: CASSLANYEQYF
cdr3_nt: TGTGCCAGCAGCTTAGCTAACTACGAGCAGTACTTC

j_call: TRBJ2-5
v_call: TRBV30
cdr3_length: 14
clone_size: -
d_call: TRBD1
cdr3_aa: CAWSQGSLGETQYF
cdr3_nt: TGTGCCTGGTCACAGGGGTCCCTTGGAGAGACCCAGTACTTC

j_call: TRBJ2-3
v_call: TRBV18
cdr3_length: 16
clone_size: few
d_call: TRBD2
cdr3_aa: CASSLGLAGPTDTQYF
cdr3_nt: TGTGCCAGCTCACTGGGACTAGCGGGACCCACAGATACGCAGTATTTT

j_call: TRBJ1-5
v_call: TRBV2
cdr3_length: 19
clone_size: -
d_call: TRBD1
cdr3_aa: CASRLSRDSTFLSNQPQHF
cdr3_nt: TGTGCCAGCAGATTATCCCGGGACAGTACCTTCCTTAGCAATCAGCCCCAGCATTTT

j_call: TRBJ1-2
v_call: TRBV30
cdr3_length: 12
clone_size: -
d_call: -
cdr3_aa: CALARDGYGYTF
cdr3_nt: TGTGCCCTTGCCCGGGATGGGTATGGCTACACCTTC

j_call: TRBJ1-1
v_call: TRBV6-1
cdr3_length: 15
clone_size: -
d_call: -
cdr3_aa: CASNPLGRADTEAFF
cdr3_nt: TGTGCCAGCAATCCCCTCGGCAGGGCCGACACTGAAGCTTTCTTT

j_call: TRBJ2-7
v_call: TRBV30
cdr3_length: 14
clone_size: few
d_call: -
cdr3_aa: CAWERDSVSYEQYF
cdr3_nt: TGTGCCTGGGAACGGGACTCGGTTTCCTACGAGCAGTACTTC

j_call: TRBJ1-6
v_call: TRBV10-2
cdr3_length: 15
clone_size: -
d_call: TRBD1
cdr3_aa: CASSESQGIHSPLHF
cdr3_nt: TGCGCCAGCAGTGAGTCACAGGGGATACATTCACCCCTCCACTTT

j_call: TRBJ1-2
v_call: TRBV25-1
cdr3_length: 13
clone_size: few
d_call: -
cdr3_aa: CASSEVPSTGYTF
cdr3_nt: TGTGCCAGCAGTGAAGTTCCAAGCACTGGCTACACCTTC

j_call: TRBJ2-1
v_call: TRBV19
cdr3_length: 14
clone_size: -
d_call: TRBD1
cdr3_aa: CASTWGQGDDEQFF
cdr3_nt: TGTGCCAGTACATGGGGACAGGGTGACGATGAGCAGTTCTTC

j_call: TRBJ1-1
v_call: TRBV6-6
cdr3_length: 13
clone_size: -
d_call: -
cdr3_aa: CASHMRAVPEAFF
cdr3_nt: TGTGCCAGCCATATGAGGGCTGTCCCTGAAGCTTTCTTT

j_call: TRBJ2-7
v_call: TRBV10-3
cdr3_length: 14
clone_size: -
d_call: TRBD2
cdr3_aa: CAISAGTTSYEQYF
cdr3_nt: TGTGCCATCTCAGCCGGGACTACCTCCTACGAGCAGTACTTC

j_call: TRBJ1-1
v_call: TRBV28
cdr3_length: 11
clone_size: few
d_call: -
cdr3_aa: CASRLETSAFF
cdr3_nt: TGTGCCAGCAGACTCGAAACTTCGGCTTTCTTT

j_call: TRBJ2-5
v_call: TRBV23-1
cdr3_length: 15
clone_size: -
d_call: TRBD1
cdr3_aa: CASSQHSDRLETQYF
cdr3_nt: TGCGCCAGCAGTCAACATTCGGACAGGTTAGAGACCCAGTACTTC

j_call: TRBJ1-3
v_call: TRBV25-1
cdr3_length: 15
clone_size: -
d_call: -
cdr3_aa: CASSPRILSGNTIYF
cdr3_nt: TGTGCCAGCAGTCCCAGGATCCTCTCTGGAAACACCATATATTTT

j_call: TRBJ1-3
v_call: TRBV18
cdr3_length: 13
clone_size: -
d_call: -
cdr3_aa: CASTTGSGNTIYF
cdr3_nt: TGTGCCAGCACGACAGGCTCGGGAAACACCATATATTTT

j_call: TRBJ1-5
v_call: TRBV5-8
cdr3_length: 16
clone_size: few
d_call: -
cdr3_aa: CASITPGRGRNQPQHF
cdr3_nt: TGTGCCAGCATCACCCCCGGGAGGGGTCGCAATCAGCCCCAGCATTTT

j_call: TRBJ2-7
v_call: TRBV27
cdr3_length: 14
clone_size: few
d_call: TRBD2
cdr3_aa: CASSLSTSAHEQYF
cdr3_nt: TGTGCCAGCAGTTTATCGACTAGCGCCCACGAGCAGTACTTC

j_call: TRBJ2-7
v_call: TRBV20-1
cdr3_length: 11
clone_size: few
d_call: -
cdr3_aa: CSARRGSEQYF
cdr3_nt: TGCAGTGCTAGAAGGGGGAGCGAGCAGTACTTC

j_call: TRBJ1-4
v_call: TRBV5-1
cdr3_length: 14
clone_size: -
d_call: -
cdr3_aa: CASGGGRTNEKLFF
cdr3_nt: TGCGCCAGCGGGGGGGGAAGGACTAATGAAAAACTGTTTTTT

j_call: TRBJ1-2
v_call: TRBV14
cdr3_length: 13
clone_size: -
d_call: -
cdr3_aa: CASSQDPDYGYTF
cdr3_nt: TGTGCCAGCAGCCAAGATCCAGACTATGGCTACACCTTC

j_call: TRBJ2-1
v_call: TRBV15
cdr3_length: 14
clone_size: few
d_call: TRBD1
cdr3_aa: CATSLGDRGNEQFF
cdr3_nt: TGTGCCACCAGCCTAGGGGACAGGGGCAATGAGCAGTTCTTC

j_call: TRBJ2-3
v_call: TRBV6-5
cdr3_length: 14
clone_size: medium-sized
d_call: TRBD1
cdr3_aa: CASTGTGPPDTQYF
cdr3_nt: TGTGCCAGCACCGGGACAGGCCCCCCAGATACGCAGTATTTT

j_call: TRBJ2-3
v_call: TRBV15
cdr3_length: 19
clone_size: -
d_call: TRBD2
cdr3_aa: CATSRDGTSANMAADTQYF
cdr3_nt: TGTGCCACCAGCAGAGATGGGACTAGCGCCAATATGGCGGCAGATACGCAGTATTTT